A single sample gave rise to the 24 T cell receptor beta chains below, sequenced in a study of T-cell reconstitution after alpha-beta-depleted transplantation in children. Unique molecular identifiers featured in how the TCRbeta library was prepared. One entry per CDR3 protein, called by TCRdb with MiXCR from the PCR reads. Here the sample spans about 540,000 distinct CDR3 sequences, around 19% being singletons. The specimen was PBMCs from the stem cell graft donor, collected from the stem cell graft. The receptors stem from a human donor who donated a stem cell graft to a child with acute lymphoblastic leukemia.

The chain joins TRBV20-1 to TRBJ1-2; tentative D call: TRBD1 (5 bases). CDR1 and CDR2 from the germline V gene are DFQATT and SNEGSKA (reference sequence). Trimming left V 4 bases short and J 2 bases short, with 14 bases between. The CDR3 totals 14 residues. This CDR3 reads CSATPGRRNYGYTF. The CDR3 nucleotides read TGCAGTGCTACCCCGGGACGGAGGAACTATGGCTACACCTTC.

There are a few counts of this clonotype. One end of the junction is discordant with germline, which a read error may explain. V gene TRBV7-9 combines with J gene TRBJ1-2; D remains unclear. Germline loops: CDR1 SEHNR, CDR2 FQNEAQ (reference sequence). The CDR3 contains 10 residues. This chain's CDR3 is CASSLGGPSF. The DNA of the CDR3 is TGTGCCAGCAGCTTAGGAGGCCCTTCCTTC.

The chain combines TRBV6-1 with TRBJ2-7; D not certain. Germline V lookup: CDR1 MNHNS, CDR2 SASEGT. The CDR3 totals 15 residues. Trimming cost V 4 bases and J 1 base, with 14 bases left between them. Written as DNA, the CDR3 is TGTGCCAGCAGTGCCTCTCGTGGCGCTTCCTACGAGCAGTACTTC. The encoded protein is CASSASRGASYEQYF.

This clonotype was counted many times. The J gene is TRBJ2-1, the V gene TRBV5-1; the match to TRBD2 covers 15 bases. Germline loops: CDR1 SGHRS, CDR2 YFSETQ. CDR3 length equals 17 residues. The ends lost 0 bases at V and 7 bases at J; junction bases unmatched: 5. The CDR3 here is CASSLAPGTSGRNEQFF. In nucleotides, the CDR3 is TGCGCCAGCAGCTTGGCCCCCGGGACTAGCGGGAGGAATGAGCAGTTCTTC.

This clonotype was counted only a few times. V gene TRBV12-3 or TRBV12-4 combines with J gene TRBJ1-1; D remains ambiguous. The CDR3 runs 15 residues. V lost 5 bases and J lost 0, with 13 bases in between. CDR3 nucleotides: TGTGCCAGCAGTCCGTGGGGAAGGATGAACACTGAAGCTTTCTTT. This codes for CASSPWGRMNTEAFF.

This chain joins TRBV7-3 and TRBJ2-1, with TRBD2 matching over 12 bases. J lost 10 bases, V lost 5 bases, and 9 bases had no gene match. CDR1 is SGHTA, CDR2 FQGTGA, per germline. The CDR3 runs 15 residues. The DNA of the CDR3 is TGTGCCAGCAGCATAGGACTAGCGGGGAGAGGGGAGCAGTTCTTC. It codes for CASSIGLAGRGEQFF.

There are a few counts of this clonotype. The chain recombines TRBV4-1 with TRBJ2-1; D gene unclear. Germline V lookup: CDR1 MGHRA, CDR2 YSYEKL. The CDR3 runs 16 residues. V lost 1 base, J lost 3 bases, and 13 bases lay in between. CDR3 DNA: TGCGCCAGCAGCCAAGTAGGTGTCAGTTTCTACAATGAGCAGTTCTTC. Protein sequence: CASSQVGVSFYNEQFF.

The chain has TRBV4-1 and TRBJ1-6, with D possibly being TRBD1 (5 bases). This CDR3 region has 16 residues. Trimming left V 0 bases short and J 9 bases short, with 15 bases between. Germline-derived CDR1 and CDR2 are MGHRA and YSYEKL. The CDR3 here is CASSQDPRQGASPLHF. The CDR3 DNA follows: TGCGCCAGCAGCCAAGATCCAAGGCAGGGAGCTTCACCCCTCCACTTT.

There are a few counts of this clonotype. This sequence joins TRBV6-2 or TRBV6-3 and TRBJ1-1, with D maybe TRBD1 (5 bases). This CDR3 region has 12 residues. Germline lookup yields CDR1 MNHEY and CDR2 SVGEGT. V shed 0 bases and J shed 11 bases, with 10 bases lying between them. In DNA, the CDR3 is TGTGCCAGCAGTTACTCAATGACAGCGGCTTTCTTT. It yields the protein CASSYSMTAAFF.

This chain links TRBV6-5 with TRBJ1-1; tentatively, D is TRBD1 (5 bases). V lost 4 bases and J 8 bases, leaving 14 bases between the germline ends. The length of the CDR3 is 13 residues. Per germline, CDR1 MNHEY and CDR2 SVGAGI. The CDR3 nucleotides read TGTGCCAGCAGTTCAATCGACAGCCCCGAAGCTTTCTTT. Translating it yields CASSSIDSPEAFF.

This clonotype was counted ten times or more. The gene calls are TRBV7-9 and TRBJ2-6; either TRBD1 or TRBD2 may fit D (5 bases each). V lost 7 bases and J 0 bases, leaving 10 bases between the germline ends. This CDR3 is built from 15 residues. Germline V CDR1 and CDR2: SEHNR, FQNEAQ (reference sequence). The CDR3 DNA reads as TGTGCCAGCACCCTTGGGACCTCTGGGGCCAACGTCCTGACTTTC. Protein: CASTLGTSGANVLTF. Full variable domain (outside the CDR3, taken from reference TRBV7-9 and TRBJ2-6): DTGVSQNPRHKITKRGQNVTFRCDPISEHNRLYWYRQTLGQGPEFLTYFQNEAQLEKSRLLSDRFSAERPKGSFSTLEIQRTEQGDSAMYLCASTLGTSGANVLTFGAGSRLTVL.

The chain is built from TRBV12-3 or TRBV12-4 and TRBJ1-2; D perhaps matches TRBD1 (5 bases). The CDR3 is 15 residues long. V was pared by 5 bases and J by 6 bases, with 19 bases between. The CDR3 nucleotides read TGTGCCAGCAGTGGGGGACCTGAGGGTCGGGATGGCTACACCTTC. Translated, it gives CASSGGPEGRDGYTF.

This clonotype was seen only a few times. The gene calls are TRBV5-1 and TRBJ1-2; TRBD1 might be the D (5 bases). With 0 bases removed from V and 4 bases from J, the gap between germline ends came to 13 bases. The CDR3 totals 15 residues. Per the germline V gene, CDR1 is SGHRS and CDR2 is YFSETQ. The CDR3 DNA is TGCGCCAGCAGCTTGGAAGGGACGAAGAGCTATGGCTACACCTTC. It codes for CASSLEGTKSYGYTF. Using reference TRBV5-1 and TRBJ1-2 for the parts outside the CDR3, the full variable domain is KAGVTQTPRYLIKTRGQQVTLSCSPISGHRSVSWYQQTPGQGLQFLFEYFSETQRNKGNFPGRFSGRQFSNSRSEMNVSTLELGDSALYLCASSLEGTKSYGYTFGSGTRLTVV.

This clonotype has just a few counts. The V call is TRBV5-1, the J call TRBJ2-7; TRBD1 or TRBD2 may be the D gene (5 bases each). The length of the CDR3 is 14 residues. Germline CDR1 and CDR2: SGHRS and YFSETQ. Trimming shortened V by 4 bases and J by 5 bases, and 16 bases separated the two germline ends. The CDR3 sequence: CASSPGTVLNEQYF. CDR3 bases: TGCGCCAGCAGCCCTGGGACGGTTCTAAACGAGCAGTACTTC. Full variable domain (rest looked up from reference TRBV5-1 and TRBJ2-7): KAGVTQTPRYLIKTRGQQVTLSCSPISGHRSVSWYQQTPGQGLQFLFEYFSETQRNKGNFPGRFSGRQFSNSRSEMNVSTLELGDSALYLCASSPGTVLNEQYFGPGTRLTVT.

The rearrangement uses TRBV7-2 and TRBJ2-7; either TRBD1 or TRBD2 may fit D (5 bases each). The CDR3 loop spans 17 amino acids. Germline V gene sequence: CDR1 SGHTA, CDR2 FQGNSA. V gave up 1 base and J gave up 0 bases, with 16 bases separating them. This CDR3 is CASSLGRGGLSSYEQYF. The CDR3 nucleotides read TGTGCCAGCAGCTTAGGCCGGGGCGGTCTGAGCTCCTACGAGCAGTACTTC. The full variable domain, its missing parts supplied by reference TRBV7-2 and TRBJ2-7, is GAGVSQSPSNKVTEKGKDVELRCDPISGHTALYWYRQSLGQGLEFLIYFQGNSAPDKSGLPSDRFSAERTGGSVSTLTIQRTQQEDSAVYLCASSLGRGGLSSYEQYFGPGTRLTVT.

There are a few counts of this clonotype. This rearrangement joins TRBV5-6 to TRBJ2-5; 9 bases fit TRBD2. The germline gives CDR1 SGHDT, CDR2 YYEEEE. Germline trimming cut 7 bases from V and 4 bases from J; bases unmatched to any gene: 5. The CDR3 sequence is 13 residues long. The CDR3: CASGRSGGETQYF. Written as DNA, the CDR3 is TGTGCCAGCGGACGTAGCGGGGGAGAGACCCAGTACTTC.

The chain's CDR3 is CASSRTGFLDYGYTF. CDR3 DNA: TGCGCCAGCAGCCGGACAGGGTTCCTTGACTATGGCTACACCTTC. This sequence joins TRBV4-1 and TRBJ1-2; 8 bases are shared with TRBD1. The trim removed 4 bases at V and 3 bases at J, leaving 7 bases unmatched. Looked up from germline, CDR1 is MGHRA and CDR2 is YSYEKL. The CDR3 totals 15 residues.

This clonotype turned up a few times. The chain uses TRBV6-1 and TRBJ2-7, with D perhaps TRBD1 or TRBD2 (7 bases each). V dropped 7 bases and J dropped 0 bases, with 16 bases sitting between them. The CDR3 covers 15 residues. Germline CDR1 MNHNS, CDR2 SASEGT. The CDR3: CASTAAGQYSYEQYF. CDR3 bases: TGTGCCAGCACCGCAGCGGGACAGTACTCCTACGAGCAGTACTTC.

This clonotype was seen a handful of times. The chain couples TRBV9 to TRBJ2-7; 7 bases are a match to TRBD1. V was clipped by 1 base and J by 3 bases; unmatched bases: 10. Germline loops: CDR1 SGDLS, CDR2 YYNGEE. The CDR3 totals 16 residues. As DNA, the CDR3 is TGTGCCAGCAGCGTAAGGTCTGACAGGGTAAACTACGAGCAGTACTTC. Translation gives CASSVRSDRVNYEQYF.

This chain links TRBV27 with TRBJ1-5; TRBD1 is a possible D gene (5 bases). This CDR3 comprises 15 residues. Per the germline V gene, CDR1 is MNHEY and CDR2 is SMNVEV (reference sequence). V lost 8 bases, J lost 3 bases, and 17 bases lay in between. The CDR3: CASALGGAHNQPQHF. CDR3 in DNA: TGTGCCAGCGCCCTTGGCGGGGCTCACAATCAGCCCCAGCATTTT.

This clonotype was detected only a few times. This rearrangement joins TRBV5-1 to TRBJ1-4; no definite D call. The CDR3 loop spans 15 amino acids. V dropped 1 base and J dropped 4 bases, with 11 bases sitting between them. In germline, CDR1 is SGHRS, CDR2 YFSETQ. CDR3 in amino acids: CASSLFGEHNEKLFF. The CDR3 DNA sequence: TGCGCCAGCAGCTTGTTCGGGGAGCATAATGAAAAACTGTTTTTT.

This chain uses TRBV5-1 with TRBJ2-7; TRBD2 matches at 10 bases. The J segment lost 3 bases and the V segment lost 3 bases, leaving 3 bases of the junction unmatched. The CDR3 is 14 residues long. CDR1 is SGHRS, CDR2 YFSETQ, per germline. The CDR3 sequence: CASSSGLADYEQYF. CDR3 DNA: TGCGCCAGCAGCTCAGGACTAGCGGACTACGAGCAGTACTTC.

This rearrangement joins TRBV6-1 to TRBJ2-1; 11 bases match TRBD1. V gave up 8 bases and J gave up 8 bases; unmatched junction bases: 8. CDR1 is MNHNS, CDR2 SASEGT, per germline. The CDR3 is 14 amino acids. This CDR3 reads CASGTPGQGDEQFF. The CDR3 bases are TGTGCCAGCGGGACCCCGGGACAGGGGGATGAGCAGTTCTTC.

This chain links TRBV5-1 with TRBJ2-5, with TRBD2 matching 13 bases. The CDR3 consists of 16 residues. CDR1 SGHRS and CDR2 YFSETQ come from the germline V gene. J gave up 2 bases and V 3 bases, and 4 bases lay outside the gene matches. This chain's CDR3 is CASSSGLAGQQETQYF. In DNA, the CDR3 is TGCGCCAGCAGCTCGGGACTAGCGGGACAACAAGAGACCCAGTACTTC.